The TCR beta chain under discussion was sequenced for a study of blood T cell repertoires in COVID-19. The authors' processing: Amplification of reference gene primers provided the estimated nucleated cell counts. Sequenced by immunoSEQ multiplex PCR; TCRdb stores in-frame clones only, minus some. Clone size and the V and J calls come from that table; the DNA yielded D and trimming. The table includes 200,000 to 300,000 clones, about 90% detected once. CDR3 size: 12 residues. The specimen was peripheral blood. This TCR came from a woman aged 50 to 60 with acute or convalescent COVID-19. The chain carries TRBV12-3 or TRBV12-4 and TRBJ1-3; possible D gene TRBD1, 6 bases. The CDR3 sequence is CAGGGTGNTIYF. The CDR3, as DNA: TGTGCTGGGGGGGGCACTGGAAACACCATATATTTT.